Presented here are 9 T cell receptor beta chains from one specimen sequenced in a study of CXCR3-negative and CXCR3-positive naive CD8 T cells. Study outcomes and limitations: Relative to CXCR3-negative naive cells, CXCR3-positive naive cells had more hydrophobic TRB CDR3s.

UMI-labeled TRB cDNA libraries were prepared by 5' RACE. TCRdb re-called the 5' RACE reads and catalogs CDR3 proteins one per entry, DNA excluded. The table counts about 50,000 distinct CDR3 sequences; about 0.5% lies in the top ten. These TCRs' antigens remain unknown. The source material was naive CXCR3+ CD8+ T cells from blood. As for subset: CD45RO-CCR7+CD27+CD95- naive CD8+ T cells expressing CXCR3 (TNR3+). The receptors shown here come from a human donor in good health. Some clones in this sample may be carry-over from other donors' samples.

The chain links TRBV7-8 to TRBJ2-5; absent DNA, TCRdb's TRBD2 call cannot be checked. The CDR3 spans 15 residues. Germline V gives CDR1 SGHVS, CDR2 FQNEAQ. The CDR3 here is CASSLMLAGPETQYF.

V is TRBV20-1 and J is TRBJ1-1; with no DNA, the TCRdb D assignment of TRBD1 cannot be verified. Germline CDR1 DFQATT, CDR2 SNEGSKA (reference sequence). This CDR3 contains 15 residues. Here the CDR3 reads CSARDMGALNTEAFF.

V usage is TRBV2 and J usage is TRBJ1-1; no DNA is available, so the TRBD1 call from TCRdb remains unchecked. Germline CDR1 SNHLY, CDR2 FYNNEI. CDR3 size: 13 residues. The CDR3 loop reads CAIKAGGNTEAFF.

The chain employs TRBV7-3 and TRBJ1-1. Germline CDR1 reads SGHTA; CDR2 reads FQGTGA. This CDR3 region has 16 residues. The CDR3 region is CASSLSLGEEWTEAFF.

CDR3 sequence: CASSQESSGGLPSYEQYF. The chain recombines TRBV4-3 with TRBJ2-7; the TCRdb D gene call, TRBD2, has no DNA to confirm it. The CDR3 sequence is 18 residues long. Per germline, CDR1 LGHNA and CDR2 YSLEER.

V is TRBV14 and J is TRBJ1-5. The germline gives CDR1 SGHDN, CDR2 FVKESK. The length of the CDR3 is 13 residues. The CDR3: CASSQEGNQPQHF.

V gene TRBV9 combines with J gene TRBJ2-1; TCRdb gives TRBD2 as the D gene, but with no DNA this cannot be confirmed. The CDR3 is made up of 15 amino acids. CDR1 is SGDLS and CDR2 is YYNGEE in the germline V gene. CDR3 region: CASSTSGGAGNEQFF.

The CDR3 is CATSRDEWGTGGGYEQYF. This rearrangement joins TRBV15 to TRBJ2-7; the TCRdb D gene call, TRBD1, has no DNA to confirm it. The CDR3 totals 18 residues. Germline V gene data show CDR1 as LNHNV and CDR2 as YYDKDF (reference sequence).

This rearrangement joins TRBV4-3 to TRBJ2-7; absent DNA, TCRdb's TRBD1 call cannot be checked. This CDR3 has 14 residues. Germline V gene lookup returns CDR1 LGHNA and CDR2 YSLEER. CDR3: CASSQGAGFYEQYF.